One sample yielded the 25 T cell receptor beta chains listed below, sequenced in a study of blood T cell repertoires in COVID-19. Using immunoSEQ multiplex PCR, the repertoire was profiled, and TCRdb retains in-frame clones only, with some absent. The sample holds a few hundred thousand clones; roughly 85% are singletons and the top ten take 3.8%. The sequenced sample consisted of PBMCs or T cells enriched from blood (not recorded which). These receptors were collected from a woman between 40 and 50 years old with acute COVID-19.

The chain links TRBV5-1 to TRBJ2-2; D gene uncertain. With 1 base removed from V and 0 bases from J, the gap between germline ends came to 10 bases. Germline V gene lookup returns CDR1 SGHRS and CDR2 YFSETQ. The CDR3 extends over 16 amino acids. The CDR3: CASSLSSLTNTGELFF. For the CDR3, the DNA is TGCGCCAGCAGCTTGAGTAGCCTAACGAACACCGGGGAGCTGTTTTTT.

For this clone: At one end the junction does not follow the germline gene, possibly because of a read error. The CDR3, as DNA: TGTGCCAGCAGGGAAGAGAGGGTCGGTTACGAGCAGTACTTC. Translating it yields CASREERVGYEQYF. The chain employs TRBV2 and TRBJ2-7, with D perhaps matching TRBD2 (5 bases). The CDR3 has 14 residues. Germline CDR1 reads SNHLY; CDR2 reads FYNNEI.

The chain links TRBV11-3 to TRBJ1-2; perhaps TRBD1 as D (5 bases). Trimming pared 5 bases from V and 7 bases from J, leaving 17 bases between. Germline V gene lookup returns CDR1 SGHNT and CDR2 YENEEA. This CDR3 spans 14 amino acids. Here the CDR3 DNA reads TGTGCCAGCAGCCTCGGACACGCTGACGGTGGCTACACCTTC. Translated: CASSLGHADGGYTF.

This chain uses TRBV21-1 with TRBJ2-5; the table's D call of TRBD1 was not tested on the DNA. TRBV21-1 counts as a pseudogene. This CDR3 region has 19 residues. CDR3 region: CASSKCRDRGPGGVGTQYF. CDR3 sequence (DNA): TGTGCCAGCAGCAAATGCCGGGACAGGGGGCCAGGGGGTGTCGGGACCCAGTACTTC.

This clone was recorded only once. The gene calls are TRBV28 and TRBJ2-1; TRBD2 is a possible D gene (5 bases). Per the germline V gene, CDR1 is MDHEN and CDR2 is SYDVKM. CDR3 length: 18 residues. Trimming removed 3 bases from V and 9 bases from J, with 27 bases in between. For the CDR3, the DNA is TGTGCCAGCAGTTTTTTAGCGCCATCGGCCCGATTGTCGTTTGAGCAGTTCTTC. The encoded protein is CASSFLAPSARLSFEQFF.

The CDR3, as DNA: TGTGCCAGCTATAGACAGGGCCCCGAGGAAGCTTTCTTT. Its translation is CASYRQGPEEAFF. V gene TRBV2 combines with J gene TRBJ1-1; TRBD1 matches at 7 bases. This CDR3 has 13 residues. Germline CDR1 SNHLY, CDR2 FYNNEI. The ends lost 8 bases at V and 8 bases at J; junction bases unmatched: 11.

The chain uses TRBV27 and TRBJ2-1; 12 bases line up with TRBD1. J gave up 6 bases and V 6 bases, and 9 bases lay outside the gene matches. Germline CDR1 reads MNHEY; CDR2 reads SMNVEV (reference sequence). The CDR3 is made up of 16 amino acids. CDR3 DNA: TGTGCCAGCAGCGATACCGGGACAGGGGGCCTCAATGAGCAGTTCTTC. It is translated as CASSDTGTGGLNEQFF.

The chain combines TRBV28 with TRBJ2-7; 9 bases fit TRBD2. With V trimmed by 7 bases and J by 0 bases, 16 bases remained unmatched. The CDR3 has 18 amino acids. Germline loops: CDR1 MDHEN, CDR2 SYDVKM. In DNA form, the CDR3 reads TGTGCCAGCACCCCGGGACTAGCAGATATCCAGAGCTCCTACGAGCAGTACTTC. This encodes CASTPGLADIQSSYEQYF.

The chain is built from TRBV2 and TRBJ2-1; 8 bases align to TRBD1. The CDR3 covers 16 residues. Germline assignment: CDR1 SNHLY and CDR2 FYNNEI. The junction had 11 bases not matched to a gene; V was cut back by 5 bases and J by 5 bases. CDR3 protein: CASSRQGAGGNNEQFF. The CDR3 DNA is TGTGCCAGCAGTCGTCAGGGGGCCGGGGGTAACAATGAGCAGTTCTTC.

The rearrangement links TRBV7-9 to TRBJ1-1; no reliable D call. Germline V CDR1 and CDR2: SEHNR, FQNEAQ (reference sequence). The CDR3 is 12 amino acids. The ends were cut back, 3 bases at V and 5 bases at J, with 7 bases in the middle. This CDR3 reads CASSFSGTEAFF. The CDR3 nucleotides are TGTGCCAGCAGCTTCTCCGGGACTGAAGCTTTCTTT.

The V gene is TRBV11-3, the J gene TRBJ2-3; weak D call: TRBD2 (5 bases). The CDR3 sequence is 14 residues long. V lost 6 bases to trimming and J lost 6 bases, with 16 bases between them. Germline V lookup: CDR1 SGHNT, CDR2 YENEEA. CDR3 coding DNA: TGTGCCAGCAGAAAGAGGACTCGCGGGGATACGCAGTATTTT. Translating gives CASRKRTRGDTQYF.

The CDR3 spells CASSLQGAGDTQYF. For the CDR3, the DNA is TGTGCCAGCAGCTTACAGGGGGCCGGAGATACGCAGTATTTT. This chain connects TRBV7-9 to TRBJ2-3; 8 bases fit TRBD1. Germline V gene data show CDR1 as SEHNR and CDR2 as FQNEAQ (reference sequence). The CDR3 consists of 14 residues. Trimming cost V 2 bases and J 5 bases; bases outside gene matches: 3.

This clone appeared a single time. The gene calls are TRBV6-5 and TRBJ1-2; 11 bases align to TRBD1. The V gene's germline CDR1 is MNHEY and CDR2 SVGAGI. This CDR3 is 14 amino acids long. Germline trimming cut 6 bases from V and 8 bases from J; bases unmatched to any gene: 8. The CDR3 spells CASRADRGLKGYTF. CDR3 nucleotide sequence: TGTGCCAGCAGAGCGGACAGGGGGCTTAAGGGCTACACCTTC.

The genes are TRBV18 and TRBJ2-1; D might be TRBD2 (6 bases). Trimming shortened V by 5 bases and J by 4 bases, and 18 bases separated the two germline ends. Germline V gene data show CDR1 as KGHSH and CDR2 as LQKENI. There are 16 residues in the CDR3. CDR3 residues: CASSSQGVGTYNEQFF. The CDR3, as DNA: TGTGCCAGCTCATCTCAGGGAGTAGGGACTTACAATGAGCAGTTCTTC.

The J gene is TRBJ2-1, the V gene TRBV18, with a possible D match to TRBD1 (7 bases). V was pared by 2 bases and J by 11 bases, with 22 bases between. The CDR3 runs 16 residues. Germline V lookup: CDR1 KGHSH, CDR2 LQKENI. As DNA, the CDR3 is TGTGCCAGCTCACCAGCAGGGGGGTCGGGGTCCATGAAGCAGTTCTTC. Translating gives CASSPAGGSGSMKQFF.

In nucleotides, the CDR3 is TGTGCCAGCAGGATAACACAGGGTTACGAGCAGTACTTC. Translation gives CASRITQGYEQYF. V is TRBV12-3 or TRBV12-4 and J is TRBJ2-7; possible D gene TRBD1, 6 bases. Trimming cost V 6 bases and J 4 bases, with 13 bases left between them. The CDR3 is 13 residues long.

The chain links TRBV6-2 or TRBV6-3 to TRBJ2-7; D ambiguous. The CDR3 totals 12 residues. The V end lost 2 bases, the J end lost 3 bases, and 5 bases lay between the germline ends. The germline V gene has CDR1 MNHEY and CDR2 SVGEGT. The CDR3 DNA is TGTGCCAGCAGTTACCCGCGCTACGAGCAGTACTTC. It specifies CASSYPRYEQYF.

The chain joins TRBV13 to TRBJ2-5; TRBD1 aligns across 9 bases. Trimming cost V 4 bases and J 5 bases; bases outside gene matches: 5. Germline assignment: CDR1 PRHDT and CDR2 FYEKMQ (reference sequence). The CDR3 totals 14 residues. The CDR3 is CASSSTGGRETQYF. The CDR3 DNA reads as TGTGCCAGCAGCTCGACAGGGGGTCGGGAGACCCAGTACTTC.

Remarks on this clone: It may be a read error: a sequence one base away is much more abundant. The J gene is TRBJ2-5, the V gene TRBV7-9; D call uncertain. The CDR3 loop spans 13 amino acids. Trimming left V 1 base short and J 5 bases short, with 8 bases between. CDR1 is SEHNR, CDR2 FQNEAQ, per germline (reference sequence). CDR3 sequence (DNA): TGTGCCAGCAGCTTAGGTGGCAGGGAGACCCAGTACTTC. It specifies CASSLGGRETQYF. The full variable domain, rest sourced from reference TRBV7-9 and TRBJ2-5, is DTGVSQNPRHKITKRGQNVTFRCDPISEHNRLYWYRQTLGQGPEFLTYFQNEAQLEKSRLLSDRFSAERPKGSFSTLEIQRTEQGDSAMYLCASSLGGRETQYFGPGTRLLVL.

V usage is TRBV3-1 (or the pseudogene TRBV3-2) and J usage is TRBJ2-7; perhaps TRBD2 as D (5 bases). Germline CDR1 is LGHDT and CDR2 is YNNKEL (reference sequence). CDR3 length: 16 residues. V was cut by 4 bases and J by 0 bases, with 16 bases left in between. Here the CDR3 reads CASSPGLFPSSYEQYF. In DNA form, the CDR3 reads TGTGCCAGCAGCCCAGGACTCTTCCCCAGCTCCTACGAGCAGTACTTC.

The rearrangement links TRBV28 to TRBJ2-7; D possibly corresponds to TRBD2 (6 bases). Germline loops: CDR1 MDHEN, CDR2 SYDVKM. V lost 5 bases and J 4 bases, leaving 18 bases between the germline ends. The CDR3 covers 15 residues. The CDR3 region is CASSPPRRSGYEQYF. CDR3 bases: TGTGCCAGCAGTCCCCCCCGGCGTAGCGGATACGAGCAGTACTTC.

This rearrangement joins TRBV29-1 to TRBJ2-1; TRBD2 might be the D (6 bases). V was clipped by 8 bases and J by 8 bases, with 13 bases between them. Germline V gene sequence: CDR1 SQVTM, CDR2 ANQGSEA. This CDR3 region has 11 residues. This chain's CDR3 is CSHGLFDEQFF. CDR3 nucleotide sequence: TGCAGCCACGGACTATTTGATGAGCAGTTCTTC.

V gene TRBV5-6 combines with J gene TRBJ1-1; D unclear. Per the germline V gene, CDR1 is SGHDT and CDR2 is YYEEEE. The CDR3 is 12 amino acids. Trimming removed 1 base at V and 5 bases at J, with 6 bases between. The CDR3 loop is CASSLPGTEAFF. CDR3 DNA sequence: TGTGCCAGCAGCTTGCCGGGAACTGAAGCTTTCTTT.

The J gene is TRBJ2-1, the V gene TRBV27, with TRBD2 matching 10 bases. V shed 5 bases and J 5 bases; nucleotides not matched to a gene: 9. Germline lookup yields CDR1 MNHEY and CDR2 SMNVEV (reference sequence). The CDR3 loop spans 16 amino acids. Here the CDR3 DNA reads TGTGCCAGCAGTCCAGGGGGAGCGGGAGGGCACAATGAGCAGTTCTTC. This encodes CASSPGGAGGHNEQFF.

V gene TRBV19 combines with J gene TRBJ1-3; D ambiguous. CDR1 is LNHDA, CDR2 SQIVND, per germline (reference sequence). The CDR3 contains 14 residues. Deletions cut 2 bases from V and 2 bases from J, with 7 bases between. The CDR3 sequence is CASSISYTGNTIYF. The CDR3 DNA sequence: TGTGCCAGTAGTATATCTTACACTGGAAACACCATATATTTT.